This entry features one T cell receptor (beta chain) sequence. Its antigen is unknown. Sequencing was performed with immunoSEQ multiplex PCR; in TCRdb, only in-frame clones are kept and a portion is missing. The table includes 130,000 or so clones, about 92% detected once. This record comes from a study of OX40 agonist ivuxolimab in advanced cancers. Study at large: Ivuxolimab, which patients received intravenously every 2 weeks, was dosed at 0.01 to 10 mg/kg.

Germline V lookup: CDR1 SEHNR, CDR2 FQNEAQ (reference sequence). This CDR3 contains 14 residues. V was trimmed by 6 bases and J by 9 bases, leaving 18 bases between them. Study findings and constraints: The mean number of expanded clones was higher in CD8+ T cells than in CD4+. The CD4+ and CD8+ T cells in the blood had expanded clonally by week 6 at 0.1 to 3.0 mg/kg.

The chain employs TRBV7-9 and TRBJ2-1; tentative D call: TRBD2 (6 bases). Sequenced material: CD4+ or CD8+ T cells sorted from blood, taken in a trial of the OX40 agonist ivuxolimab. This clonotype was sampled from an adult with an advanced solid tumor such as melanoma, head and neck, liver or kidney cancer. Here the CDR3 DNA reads TGTGCCAGCAGGCCCCGGGACTTTGAGAGTGAGCAGTTCTTC. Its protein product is CASRPRDFESEQFF.